Included here is one TCR beta chain sequence, with context. Between the trimmed V and J ends, which lost 2 bases and 5 bases, there was a span of 15 bases. Germline CDR1 reads SEHNR; CDR2 reads FQNEAQ (reference sequence). The length of the CDR3 is 15 residues. This record belongs to a study of blood T cell repertoires in COVID-19. About the study: Sites in the United States, Italy and Spain provided acute and convalescent COVID-19 samples. From T cells, B-cell-depleted T cells, or PBMCs came the material, which was cDNA or gDNA.

Two consecutive negative NP/OP PCR tests, clearance, or resolved symptoms defined Cohort 3 recovery. Authors' analysis steps: Amplification of reference gene primers provided the estimated nucleated cell counts. Using immunoSEQ multiplex PCR, the repertoire was profiled, and TCRdb retains in-frame clones only, with some absent. V and J calls and clone size come straight from that table; D and trimming were deduced from the DNA. The sample includes about 150,000 clones, roughly 87% of them seen just once. The specimen was PBMCs or T cells enriched from blood (not recorded which). This clonotype was obtained from a woman aged 45-65 years who had recovered from COVID-19. The chain carries TRBV7-9 and TRBJ1-1; no clear D. CDR3 nucleotides: TGTGCCAGCAGCTTACCGACTTTACCCGGAACTGAAGCTTTCTTT. The encoded protein is CASSLPTLPGTEAFF. The complete variable domain, with remaining parts taken from reference TRBV7-9 and TRBJ1-1, reads DTGVSQNPRHKITKRGQNVTFRCDPISEHNRLYWYRQTLGQGPEFLTYFQNEAQLEKSRLLSDRFSAERPKGSFSTLEIQRTEQGDSAMYLCASSLPTLPGTEAFFGQGTRLTVV.